These 23 T cell receptor beta chains came from one sample sequenced in a study of shared clonotypes between healthy human individuals. Some clones are missing from TCRdb's copy, which holds only in-frame ones; the method was immunoSEQ multiplex PCR. Of about 2 million clones in the sample, roughly 94% were seen once. The sequencing input was naive CD4+ T cells sorted from blood. Subset indicated: CD45RA+ positively selected. These receptors came from a man aged 18 to 29 in good health.

As regards this clone: The same CDR3 is also encoded by other DNA sequences in this sample. This chain uses TRBV30 with TRBJ1-6; 8 nucleotides line up with TRBD1. Losses at the gene ends were 5 bases for V and 7 bases for J; bases not matched to a gene: 7. Germline CDR1 and CDR2: GTSNPN and SVGIG (reference sequence). CDR3 length: 14 amino acids. The CDR3 loop is CAWGQGAKNSPLHF. The DNA for the CDR3 is TGTGCCTGGGGCCAGGGGGCGAAGAATTCACCCCTCCACTTT.

This chain connects TRBV18 to TRBJ2-7; 9 bases line up with TRBD1. Germline CDR1 reads KGHSH; CDR2 reads LQKENI. CDR3 length: 16 amino acids. The trim removed 3 bases at V and 2 bases at J, leaving 8 bases unmatched. The CDR3 DNA is TGTGCCAGCTCACCGGGACAGGGTAGGGGAACCTACGAGCAGTACTTC. Its translation is CASSPGQGRGTYEQYF.

V is TRBV4-3 and J is TRBJ2-1; D is ambiguous. Trimming cost V 0 bases and J 8 bases, with 11 bases left between them. Looked up from germline, CDR1 is LGHNA and CDR2 is YSLEER. This CDR3 contains 14 residues. The CDR3 bases are TGCGCCAGCAGCCAAGAGTACTCTGACCATGAGCAGTTCTTC. Its protein is CASSQEYSDHEQFF.

About this clone: This specimen includes other DNA sequences encoding the same CDR3. The chain recombines TRBV5-1 with TRBJ1-3; D unresolved. CDR3 length: 15 amino acids. CDR1 is SGHRS, CDR2 YFSETQ, per germline. The V end lost 0 bases, the J end lost 0 bases, and 7 bases lay between the germline ends. The CDR3 region is CASSLDTSSGNTIYF. The CDR3 nucleotides read TGCGCCAGCAGCTTGGACACTTCCTCTGGAAACACCATATATTTT. The full variable domain, in which reference TRBV5-1 and TRBJ1-3 provide the parts outside the CDR3, is KAGVTQTPRYLIKTRGQQVTLSCSPISGHRSVSWYQQTPGQGLQFLFEYFSETQRNKGNFPGRFSGRQFSNSRSEMNVSTLELGDSALYLCASSLDTSSGNTIYFGEGSWLTVV.

The genes are TRBV5-1 and TRBJ2-2; a weak D match, TRBD2 (5 bases). The V and J ends lost 4 bases and 5 bases respectively, with 12 bases between them. Germline CDR1 reads SGHRS; CDR2 reads YFSETQ. The CDR3 has 14 residues. This CDR3 reads CASSEGGGTGELFF. DNA of the CDR3: TGCGCCAGCAGCGAAGGAGGTGGGACCGGGGAGCTGTTTTTT.

The J gene is TRBJ2-7, the V gene TRBV7-8, with TRBD2 as a possible D gene (6 bases). The length of the CDR3 is 12 residues. Trimming removed 5 bases from V and 11 bases from J, with 16 bases in between. CDR1 SGHVS and CDR2 FQNEAQ come from the germline V gene. CDR3 in amino acids: CASSPVGGTEYF. The CDR3 DNA reads TGTGCCAGCAGCCCCGTCGGGGGAACGGAGTACTTC.

J is TRBJ1-5 and V is TRBV5-6; D is perhaps TRBD1 (5 bases). V was pared by 2 bases and J by 3 bases, with 9 bases between. CDR1 SGHDT and CDR2 YYEEEE come from the germline V gene. The CDR3 is made up of 14 amino acids. Here the CDR3 reads CASSFRGDNQPQHF. For the CDR3, the DNA is TGTGCCAGCAGCTTCCGAGGGGACAATCAGCCCCAGCATTTT. The variable domain in full, with the rest retrieved from reference TRBV5-6 and TRBJ1-5, is DAGVTQSPTHLIKTRGQQVTLRCSPKSGHDTVSWYQQALGQGPQFIFQYYEEEERQRGNFPDRFSGHQFPNYSSELNVNALLLGDSALYLCASSFRGDNQPQHFGDGTRLSIL.

V and J are TRBV10-3 and TRBJ2-5; D is undetermined. Germline CDR1 ENHRY, CDR2 SYGVKD. V lost 0 bases and J lost 5, with 13 bases in between. The CDR3 extends over 15 amino acids. CDR3 amino acids: CAISESNGNGETQYF. In DNA form, the CDR3 reads TGTGCCATCAGTGAGTCAAATGGTAACGGGGAGACCCAGTACTTC.

Only one count was recorded for this clone. This chain uses TRBV4-1 with TRBJ2-7; D is undetermined. The germline V gene has CDR1 MGHRA and CDR2 YSYEKL. The CDR3 runs to 12 residues. V lost 2 bases to trimming and J lost 8 bases, with 10 bases between them. The CDR3 DNA sequence: TGCGCCAGCAGCCAACCTGCAGACAAGCAGTACTTC. As protein: CASSQPADKQYF.

This chain connects TRBV13 to TRBJ2-7, with 7 bases fitting TRBD1. The trim removed 5 bases at V and 7 bases at J, leaving 14 bases unmatched. The CDR3 is made up of 15 amino acids. Germline lookup yields CDR1 PRHDT and CDR2 FYEKMQ (reference sequence). The CDR3 spells CASSPGGKDRREQYF. CDR3 sequence (DNA): TGTGCCAGCAGCCCCGGAGGTAAGGACAGGAGAGAGCAGTACTTC.

The genes are TRBV5-1 and TRBJ2-1; D may be TRBD2 (6 bases). The CDR3 spans 17 residues. Germline V gives CDR1 SGHRS, CDR2 YFSETQ. Trimming took 0 bases from V and 9 from J, leaving 22 bases between them. The CDR3 DNA sequence: TGCGCCAGCAGCTTGGAGGGGTCTGCGGGAATTAGGGGTGAGCAGTTCTTC. Its translation is CASSLEGSAGIRGEQFF.

The chain couples TRBV6-1 to TRBJ1-2, with TRBD1 identical over 7 bases. Trimming took 1 base from V and 4 from J; bases not matched to a gene: 3. Germline values: CDR1 MNHNS, CDR2 SASEGT. This CDR3 contains 14 residues. The CDR3 protein is CASSEEAGGYGYTF. CDR3 DNA: TGTGCCAGCAGTGAAGAGGCAGGGGGCTATGGCTACACCTTC.

This rearrangement joins TRBV2 to TRBJ1-6, with TRBD1 matching 8 bases. CDR1 is SNHLY and CDR2 is FYNNEI in the germline V gene. V trimming: 6 bases; J trimming: 5 bases; junction bases outside the gene matches: 6. CDR3 length: 15 amino acids. The CDR3, as DNA: TGTGCCAGCAGAACCGACAGGGGCAATAATTCACCCCTCCACTTT. Residues: CASRTDRGNNSPLHF.

The chain uses TRBV7-2 and TRBJ1-3; D unclear. Germline CDR1 is SGHTA and CDR2 is FQGNSA. This CDR3 region has 16 residues. The V end lost 3 bases, the J end lost 0 bases, and 12 bases lay between the germline ends. CDR3: CASSFFSPGSGNTIYF. The CDR3 nucleotides read TGTGCCAGCAGCTTCTTTTCCCCAGGCTCTGGAAACACCATATATTTT.

The V call is TRBV5-1, the J call TRBJ2-3; D is perhaps TRBD2 (6 bases). There are 14 residues in the CDR3. Trimming left V 0 bases short and J 4 bases short, with 9 bases between. Germline CDR1 SGHRS, CDR2 YFSETQ. The CDR3 sequence: CASSLAWGADTQYF. CDR3 nucleotide sequence: TGCGCCAGCAGCTTGGCTTGGGGGGCAGATACGCAGTATTTT.

The V gene is TRBV7-3, the J gene TRBJ2-2; D possibly matches TRBD1 or TRBD2 (6 bases each). The CDR3 has 15 residues. Germline V lookup: CDR1 SGHTA, CDR2 FQGTGA. Trimming took off 5 bases at V and 5 bases at J, with 15 bases between the two ends. CDR3 in amino acids: CASSPRGDLTGELFF. The CDR3 nucleotides read TGTGCCAGCAGCCCTAGGGGGGACTTGACCGGGGAGCTGTTTTTT.

The gene calls are TRBV5-6 and TRBJ2-7, with D possibly TRBD2 on 5 matching bases. Germline V gene sequence: CDR1 SGHDT, CDR2 YYEEEE. This CDR3 has 15 residues. V lost 6 bases and J 6 bases, leaving 22 bases between the germline ends. CDR3 loop: CASISRRGRVSEQYF. The CDR3 nucleotides read TGTGCCAGCATATCGCGTCGGGGAAGGGTCTCCGAGCAGTACTTC.

The chain employs TRBV28 and TRBJ2-3; D is ambiguous. The CDR3 spans 13 residues. Trimming shortened V by 8 bases and J by 2 bases, and 11 bases separated the two germline ends. CDR1 MDHEN and CDR2 SYDVKM come from the germline V gene. DNA of the CDR3: TGTGCCAGCCAAGGGCGAGTCACAGATACGCAGTATTTT. This gives the protein CASQGRVTDTQYF.

The chain carries TRBV5-1 and TRBJ2-4, with TRBD2 identical over 8 bases. CDR3 size: 16 residues. Germline values: CDR1 SGHRS, CDR2 YFSETQ. V lost 3 bases and J lost 10; bases outside the gene matches: 15. CDR3 in amino acids: CASSSGGIAGSAIQYF. CDR3 coding DNA: TGCGCCAGCAGCTCGGGAGGGATAGCGGGCTCCGCGATTCAGTACTTC.

The V gene is TRBV12-2, the J gene TRBJ2-7; whether TRBD2, the table's D call, matches the DNA was not checked. TRBV12-2 counts as a pseudogene. The CDR3 is 15 residues long. The CDR3 DNA reads as TGTGCAAGTCGCCCGGGAGTACTTAAGGCCTACGAGCAGTACTTC. Translated, it gives CASRPGVLKAYEQYF.

The chain couples TRBV5-1 to TRBJ1-1, with 7 bases aligning to TRBD1. The ends lost 4 bases at V and 1 base at J; junction bases unmatched: 4. CDR1 is SGHRS, CDR2 YFSETQ, per germline. This CDR3 region has 14 residues. CDR3 in DNA: TGCGCCAGCAGCGGATGGACAGGGAACACTGAAGCTTTCTTT. It encodes CASSGWTGNTEAFF. Full variable domain (rest looked up from reference TRBV5-1 and TRBJ1-1): KAGVTQTPRYLIKTRGQQVTLSCSPISGHRSVSWYQQTPGQGLQFLFEYFSETQRNKGNFPGRFSGRQFSNSRSEMNVSTLELGDSALYLCASSGWTGNTEAFFGQGTRLTVV.

V is TRBV6-1 and J is TRBJ2-7, with D perhaps matching TRBD1 (6 bases). Trimming cost V 2 bases and J 1 base, with 15 bases left between them. Looked up from germline, CDR1 is MNHNS and CDR2 is SASEGT. The CDR3 sequence is 16 residues long. This CDR3 reads CASSEQGRGFSYEQYF. DNA for the CDR3: TGTGCCAGCAGTGAACAAGGCAGGGGATTTTCCTACGAGCAGTACTTC.

The CDR3 here is CAIGPGLNTGELFF. The CDR3 DNA reads TGTGCCATCGGGCCGGGACTTAACACCGGGGAGCTGTTTTTT. This chain links TRBV10-3 with TRBJ2-2; weak D call: TRBD2 (6 bases). The CDR3 consists of 14 residues. The ends were cut back, 8 bases at V and 2 bases at J, with 12 bases in the middle. From germline, CDR1 is ENHRY and CDR2 SYGVKD.